The clone carrying this T cell receptor (beta chain) was counted between two and nine times. This table comes from immunoSEQ multiplex PCR, and its TCRdb copy is limited to in-frame clones, with some not included. The sample shows approximately 150,000 clones, under 90% of them seen only once. V lost 4 bases and J lost 3; bases outside the gene matches: 6. In germline, CDR1 is LGHDT, CDR2 YNNKEL (reference sequence). The CDR3 sequence is 16 residues long. The record originates from a study of blood T cell repertoires in COVID-19. Whole-study context: Sample material is recorded as cDNA or gDNA derived from T cells, B-cell-depleted T cells, or PBMCs.

The sample consisted of peripheral blood. The chain carries TRBV3-1 (or the pseudogene TRBV3-2) and TRBJ2-1, with 10 bases matching TRBD2. The sequence derives from a man between 65 and 80 years old who had recovered from COVID-19. The CDR3: CASSLRIAGGYNEQFF. CDR3 DNA sequence: TGTGCCAGCAGCCTCCGGATAGCGGGAGGCTACAATGAGCAGTTCTTC.